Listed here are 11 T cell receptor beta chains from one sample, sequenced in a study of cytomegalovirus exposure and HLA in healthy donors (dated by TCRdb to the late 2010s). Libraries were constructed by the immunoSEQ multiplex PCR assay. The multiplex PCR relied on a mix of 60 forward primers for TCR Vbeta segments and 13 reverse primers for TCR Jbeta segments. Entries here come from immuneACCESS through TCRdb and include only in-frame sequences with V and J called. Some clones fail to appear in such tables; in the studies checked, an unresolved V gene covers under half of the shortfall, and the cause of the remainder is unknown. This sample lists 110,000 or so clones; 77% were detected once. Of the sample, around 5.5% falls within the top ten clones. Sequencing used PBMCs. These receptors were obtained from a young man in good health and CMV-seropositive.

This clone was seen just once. This CDR3 reads CASSYERGTYNEQFF. The CDR3 nucleotides are TGTGCCAGCAGTTACGAGCGCGGTACCTACAATGAGCAGTTCTTC. J is TRBJ2-1 and V is TRBV6-5; D gene uncertain. The V gene lost 2 bases and the J gene lost 2 bases, with 10 bases spanning the gap. The CDR3 is 15 amino acids. Germline CDR1 reads MNHEY; CDR2 reads SVGAGI.

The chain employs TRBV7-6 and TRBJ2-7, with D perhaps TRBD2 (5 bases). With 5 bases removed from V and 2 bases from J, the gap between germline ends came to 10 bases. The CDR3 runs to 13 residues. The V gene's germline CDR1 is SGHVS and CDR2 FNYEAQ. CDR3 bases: TGTGCCAGCAGCCCGGACTTGGCCTACGAGCAGTACTTC. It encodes CASSPDLAYEQYF.

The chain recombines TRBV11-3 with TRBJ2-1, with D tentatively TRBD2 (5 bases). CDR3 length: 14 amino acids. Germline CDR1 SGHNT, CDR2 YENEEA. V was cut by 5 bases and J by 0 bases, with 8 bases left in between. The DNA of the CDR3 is TGTGCCAGCAGCATCCGGGACTCCTACAATGAGCAGTTCTTC. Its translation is CASSIRDSYNEQFF.

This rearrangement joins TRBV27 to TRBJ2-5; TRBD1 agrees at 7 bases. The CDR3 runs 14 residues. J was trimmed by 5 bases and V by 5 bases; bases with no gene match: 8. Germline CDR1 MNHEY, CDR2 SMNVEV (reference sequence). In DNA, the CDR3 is TGTGCCAGCAGTAACAGGGGTCCTTTCGAGACCCAGTACTTC. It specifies CASSNRGPFETQYF.

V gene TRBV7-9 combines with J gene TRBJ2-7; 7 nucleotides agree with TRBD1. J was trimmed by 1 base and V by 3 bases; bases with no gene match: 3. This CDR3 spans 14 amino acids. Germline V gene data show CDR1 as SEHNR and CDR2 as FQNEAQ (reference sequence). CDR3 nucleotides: TGTGCCAGCAGCTTGGACAGGACGTCCTACGAGCAGTACTTC. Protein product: CASSLDRTSYEQYF.

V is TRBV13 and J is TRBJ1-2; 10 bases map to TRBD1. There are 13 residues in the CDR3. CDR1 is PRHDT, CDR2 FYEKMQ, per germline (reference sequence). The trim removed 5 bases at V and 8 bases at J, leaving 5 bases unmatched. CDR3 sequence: CASSVTGGWGYTF. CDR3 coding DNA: TGTGCCAGCAGCGTGACAGGGGGCTGGGGCTACACCTTC. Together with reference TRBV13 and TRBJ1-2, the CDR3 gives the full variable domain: AAGVIQSPRHLIKEKRETATLKCYPIPRHDTVYWYQQGPGQDPQFLISFYEKMQSDKGSIPDRFSAQQFSDYHSELNMSSLELGDSALYFCASSVTGGWGYTFGSGTRLTVV.

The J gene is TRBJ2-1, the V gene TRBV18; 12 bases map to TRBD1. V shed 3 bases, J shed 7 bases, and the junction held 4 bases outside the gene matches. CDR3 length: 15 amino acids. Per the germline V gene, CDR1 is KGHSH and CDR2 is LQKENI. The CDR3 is CASSPGTGGGNEQFF. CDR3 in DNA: TGTGCCAGCTCACCCGGGACAGGGGGCGGGAATGAGCAGTTCTTC.

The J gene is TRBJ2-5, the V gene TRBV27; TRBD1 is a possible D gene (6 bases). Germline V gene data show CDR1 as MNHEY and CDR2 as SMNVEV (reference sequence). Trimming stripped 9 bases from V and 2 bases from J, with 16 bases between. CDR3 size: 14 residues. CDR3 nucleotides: TGTGCCAGTACCCGTTGGGGGCCACAAGAGACCCAGTACTTC. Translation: CASTRWGPQETQYF.

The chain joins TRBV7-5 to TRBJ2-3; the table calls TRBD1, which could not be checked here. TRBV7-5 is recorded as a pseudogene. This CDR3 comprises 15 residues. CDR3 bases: TGTGCCAGAAGCTTGCTAGACAGAAGCACAGATACGCAGTATTTT. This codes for CARSLLDRSTDTQYF.

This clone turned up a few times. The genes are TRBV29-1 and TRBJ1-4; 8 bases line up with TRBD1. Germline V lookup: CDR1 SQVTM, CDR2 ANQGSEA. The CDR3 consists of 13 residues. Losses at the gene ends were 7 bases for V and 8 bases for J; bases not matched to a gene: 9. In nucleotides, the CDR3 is TGCAGCGCTGGACAGGGCGGCCGCGAAAAACTGTTTTTT. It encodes CSAGQGGREKLFF.

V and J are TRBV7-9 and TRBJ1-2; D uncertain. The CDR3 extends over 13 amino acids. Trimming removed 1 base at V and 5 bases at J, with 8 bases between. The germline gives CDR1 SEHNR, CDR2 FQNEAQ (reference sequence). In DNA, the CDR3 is TGTGCCAGCAGCTTAGACACCAATTATGGCTACACCTTC. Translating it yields CASSLDTNYGYTF.